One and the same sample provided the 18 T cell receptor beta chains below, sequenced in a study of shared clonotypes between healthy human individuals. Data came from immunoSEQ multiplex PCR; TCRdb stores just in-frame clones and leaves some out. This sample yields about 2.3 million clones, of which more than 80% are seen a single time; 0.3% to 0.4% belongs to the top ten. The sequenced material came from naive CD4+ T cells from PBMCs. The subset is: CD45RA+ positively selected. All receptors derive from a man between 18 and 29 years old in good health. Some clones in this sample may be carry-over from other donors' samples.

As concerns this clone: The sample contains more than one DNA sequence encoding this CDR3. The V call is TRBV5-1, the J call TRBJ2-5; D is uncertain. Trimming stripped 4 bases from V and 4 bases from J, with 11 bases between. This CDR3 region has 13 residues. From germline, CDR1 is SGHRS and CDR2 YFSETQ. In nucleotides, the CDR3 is TGCGCCAGCAGCCCCGCGGTGGGAGAGACCCAGTACTTC. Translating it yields CASSPAVGETQYF.

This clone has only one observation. CDR3 sequence: CAIARGFGSSYEQYF. CDR3 DNA: TGTGCCATCGCCCGGGGGTTCGGGAGTTCCTACGAGCAGTACTTC. The chain carries TRBV10-3 and TRBJ2-7, with D perhaps TRBD2 (6 bases). CDR3 size: 15 residues. Trimming stripped 8 bases from V and 1 base from J, with 18 bases between. In germline, CDR1 is ENHRY, CDR2 SYGVKD.

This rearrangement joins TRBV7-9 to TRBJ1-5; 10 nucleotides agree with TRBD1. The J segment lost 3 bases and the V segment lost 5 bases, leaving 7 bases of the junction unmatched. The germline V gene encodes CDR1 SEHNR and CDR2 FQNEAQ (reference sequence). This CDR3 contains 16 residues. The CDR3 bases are TGTGCCAGCAGCGAACAGACAGGGGGCGACAATCAGCCCCAGCATTTT. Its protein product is CASSEQTGGDNQPQHF.

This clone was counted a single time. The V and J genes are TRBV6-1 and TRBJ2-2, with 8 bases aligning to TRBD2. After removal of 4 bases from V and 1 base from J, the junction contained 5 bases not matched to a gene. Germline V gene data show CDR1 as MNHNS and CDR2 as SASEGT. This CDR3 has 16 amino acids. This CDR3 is CASSGGLAGNTGELFF. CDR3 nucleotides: TGTGCCAGCAGTGGAGGGCTAGCGGGGAACACCGGGGAGCTGTTTTTT.

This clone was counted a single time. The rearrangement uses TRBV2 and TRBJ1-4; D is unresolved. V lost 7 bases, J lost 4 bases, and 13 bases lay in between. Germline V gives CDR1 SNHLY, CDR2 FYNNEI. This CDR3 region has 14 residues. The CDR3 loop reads CASTREWDNEKLFF. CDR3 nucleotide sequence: TGTGCCAGCACCCGGGAGTGGGATAATGAAAAACTGTTTTTT. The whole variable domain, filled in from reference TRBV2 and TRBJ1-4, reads EPEVTQTPSHQVTQMGQEVILRCVPISNHLYFYWYRQILGQKVEFLVSFYNNEISEKSEIFDDQFSVERPDGSNFTLKIRSTKLEDSAMYFCASTREWDNEKLFFGSGTQLSVL.

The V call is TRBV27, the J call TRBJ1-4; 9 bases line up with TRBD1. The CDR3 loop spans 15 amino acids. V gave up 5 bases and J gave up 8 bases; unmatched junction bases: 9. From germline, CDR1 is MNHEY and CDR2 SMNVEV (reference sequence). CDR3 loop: CASSPSNRGQEKLFF. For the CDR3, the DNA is TGTGCCAGCAGTCCCTCGAACAGGGGGCAGGAAAAACTGTTTTTT.

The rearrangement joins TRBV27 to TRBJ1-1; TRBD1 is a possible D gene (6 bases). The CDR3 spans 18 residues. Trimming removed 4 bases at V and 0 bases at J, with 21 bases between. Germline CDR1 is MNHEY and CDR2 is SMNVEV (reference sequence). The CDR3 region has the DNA TGTGCCAGCAGTTCGGCTTCGCAACAGGGAGGGGTGAACACTGAAGCTTTCTTT. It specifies CASSSASQQGGVNTEAFF.

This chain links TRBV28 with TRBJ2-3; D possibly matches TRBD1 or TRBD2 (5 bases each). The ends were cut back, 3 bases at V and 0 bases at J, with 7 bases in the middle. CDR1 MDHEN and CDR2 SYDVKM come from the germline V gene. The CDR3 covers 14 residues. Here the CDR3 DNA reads TGTGCCAGCAGTTTCGGGGCCAGCACAGATACGCAGTATTTT. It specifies CASSFGASTDTQYF.

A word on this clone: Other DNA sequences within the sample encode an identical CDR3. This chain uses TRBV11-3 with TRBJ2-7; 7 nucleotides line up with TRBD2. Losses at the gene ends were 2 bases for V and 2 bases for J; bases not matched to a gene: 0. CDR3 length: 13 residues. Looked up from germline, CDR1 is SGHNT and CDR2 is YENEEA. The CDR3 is CASSLSGTYEQYF. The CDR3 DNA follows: TGTGCCAGCAGCTTAAGCGGGACCTACGAGCAGTACTTC. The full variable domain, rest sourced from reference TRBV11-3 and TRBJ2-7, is EAGVVQSPRYKIIEKKQPVAFWCNPISGHNTLYWYLQNLGQGPELLIRYENEEAVDDSQLPKDRFSAERLKGVDSTLKIQPAELGDSAVYLCASSLSGTYEQYFGPGTRLTVT.

CDR3 DNA: TGTGCCTGGATCCCACGGGTCCTGGGAAACACCATATATTTT. It is translated as CAWIPRVLGNTIYF. This sequence joins TRBV30 and TRBJ1-3; D remains unclear. V lost 4 bases, J lost 4 bases, and 14 bases lay in between. Germline values: CDR1 GTSNPN, CDR2 SVGIG (reference sequence). This CDR3 comprises 14 residues.

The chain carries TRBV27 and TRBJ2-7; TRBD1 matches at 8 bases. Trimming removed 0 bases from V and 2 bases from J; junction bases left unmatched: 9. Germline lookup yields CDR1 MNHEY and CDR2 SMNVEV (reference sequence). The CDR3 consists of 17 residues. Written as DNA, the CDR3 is TGTGCCAGCAGTTTATCCATAGGACAGGGCTTGACCTACGAGCAGTACTTC. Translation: CASSLSIGQGLTYEQYF.

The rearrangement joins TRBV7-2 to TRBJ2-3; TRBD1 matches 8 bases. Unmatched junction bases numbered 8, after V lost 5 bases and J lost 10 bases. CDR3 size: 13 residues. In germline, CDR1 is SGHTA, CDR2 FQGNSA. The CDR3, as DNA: TGTGCCAGCAGCGGCGGACAGGGCGCAGCGCAGTATTTT. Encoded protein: CASSGGQGAAQYF.

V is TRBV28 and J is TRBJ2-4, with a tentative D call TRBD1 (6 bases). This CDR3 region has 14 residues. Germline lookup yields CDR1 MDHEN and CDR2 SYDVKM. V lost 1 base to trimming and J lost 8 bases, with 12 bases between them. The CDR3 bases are TGTGCCAGCAGTTTATCAGGGGTGGTTTACATTCAGTACTTC. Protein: CASSLSGVVYIQYF. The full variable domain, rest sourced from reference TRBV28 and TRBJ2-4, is DVKVTQSSRYLVKRTGEKVFLECVQDMDHENMFWYRQDPGLGLRLIYFSYDVKMKEKGDIPEGYSVSREKKERFSLILESASTNQTSMYLCASSLSGVVYIQYFGAGTRLSVL.

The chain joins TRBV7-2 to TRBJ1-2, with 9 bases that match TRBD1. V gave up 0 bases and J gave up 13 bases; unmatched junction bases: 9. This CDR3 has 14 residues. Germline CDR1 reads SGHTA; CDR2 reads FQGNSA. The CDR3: CASSLAEGTGRCTF. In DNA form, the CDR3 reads TGTGCCAGCAGCTTAGCTGAGGGGACAGGGCGATGCACCTTC.

CDR3 sequence (DNA): TGTGCCTGGAGGCCCGGACAGCCGACCGGGGAGCTGTTTTTT. Its translation is CAWRPGQPTGELFF. This chain uses TRBV30 with TRBJ2-2, with D possibly matching TRBD1 (6 bases). V was trimmed by 3 bases and J by 5 bases, leaving 13 bases between them. The CDR3 extends over 14 amino acids. Germline CDR1 GTSNPN, CDR2 SVGIG (reference sequence).

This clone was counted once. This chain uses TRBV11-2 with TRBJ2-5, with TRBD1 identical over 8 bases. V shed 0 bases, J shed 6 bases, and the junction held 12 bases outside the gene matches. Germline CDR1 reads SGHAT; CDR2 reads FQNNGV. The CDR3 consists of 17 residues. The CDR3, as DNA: TGTGCCAGCAGCTTAGATGGATGGGCGGTCAGGGGGCAGACCCAGTACTTC. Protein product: CASSLDGWAVRGQTQYF.

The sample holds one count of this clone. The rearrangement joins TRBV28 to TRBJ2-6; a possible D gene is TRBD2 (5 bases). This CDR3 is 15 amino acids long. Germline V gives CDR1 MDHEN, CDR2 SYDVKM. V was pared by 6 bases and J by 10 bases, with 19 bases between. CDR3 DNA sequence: TGTGCCAGCAGCCCAGCTACGGGAATTAAAAACGTCCTGACTTTC. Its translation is CASSPATGIKNVLTF.

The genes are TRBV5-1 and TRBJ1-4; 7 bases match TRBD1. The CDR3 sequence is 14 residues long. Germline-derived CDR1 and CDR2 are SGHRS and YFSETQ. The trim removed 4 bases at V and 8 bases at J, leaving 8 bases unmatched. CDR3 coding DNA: TGCGCCAGCAGCCGTTACAGGGGTCAAGAAAAACTGTTTTTT. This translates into CASSRYRGQEKLFF.